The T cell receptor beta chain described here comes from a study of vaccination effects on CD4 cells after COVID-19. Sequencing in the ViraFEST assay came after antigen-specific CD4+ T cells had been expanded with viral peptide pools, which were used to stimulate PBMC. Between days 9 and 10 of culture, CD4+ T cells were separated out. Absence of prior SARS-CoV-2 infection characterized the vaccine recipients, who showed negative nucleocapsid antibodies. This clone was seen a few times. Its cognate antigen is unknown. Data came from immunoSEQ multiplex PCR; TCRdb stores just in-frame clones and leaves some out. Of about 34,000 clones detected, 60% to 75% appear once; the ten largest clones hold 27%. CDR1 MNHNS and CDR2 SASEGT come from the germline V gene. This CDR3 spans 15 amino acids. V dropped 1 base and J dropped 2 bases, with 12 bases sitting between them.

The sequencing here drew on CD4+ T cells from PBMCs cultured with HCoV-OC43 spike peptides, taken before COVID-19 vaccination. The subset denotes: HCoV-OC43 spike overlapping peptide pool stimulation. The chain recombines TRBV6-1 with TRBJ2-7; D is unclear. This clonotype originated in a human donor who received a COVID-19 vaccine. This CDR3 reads CASSEGWQEPYEQYF. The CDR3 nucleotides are TGTGCCAGCAGTGAAGGATGGCAGGAACCCTACGAGCAGTACTTC.